Reported below is one T cell receptor (beta chain). The data derive from a study of CD8 T cells in Susac syndrome. The V gene's germline CDR1 is MDHEN and CDR2 SYDVKM. Trimming took 3 bases from V and 6 from J, leaving 12 bases between them. This CDR3 is 14 amino acids long. An amount of RNA that ranged from about 0.45 to 1 ug was reverse transcribed with random hexamers. immunoSEQ multiplex PCR amplified TCR beta CDR3 across 54 Vbeta, 13 Jbeta. TCRdb re-derived calls from the immunoSEQ multiplex PCR reads in MiXCR, one entry per CDR3 protein. Here the sample spans a few hundred thousand distinct CDR3 sequences, 85% being singletons. Blood CD8+ and CD4+ T cells underwent high-throughput TCR beta sequencing. Treatment-naive patients with stable or active relapsing-remitting disease served as multiple sclerosis controls. Negative isolation was applied to CD8+ and CD4+ T cells, and FACS enrichment was applied to TEMRA cells.

Sample: CD8+ T cells from PBMCs. This chain connects TRBV28 to TRBJ2-1; the D gene is possibly TRBD1 (6 bases). The TCR was taken from a human donor with multiple sclerosis. The CDR3 coding sequence is TGTGCCAGCAGTTTGAGGGGGTTAGGCAATGAGCAGTTCTTC. Amino acid sequence: CASSLRGLGNEQFF. Drawing the rest from reference TRBV28 and TRBJ2-1, the complete variable domain is DVKVTQSSRYLVKRTGEKVFLECVQDMDHENMFWYRQDPGLGLRLIYFSYDVKMKEKGDIPEGYSVSREKKERFSLILESASTNQTSMYLCASSLRGLGNEQFFGPGTRLTVL.